Shown below are 24 T cell receptor beta chains from a single sample sequenced in a study of CD8 T cells in ankylosing spondylitis. MiXCR, applied by TCRdb to the 5' RACE reads, yields one record per CDR3 protein. The data contain tens of thousands of distinct CDR3 sequences, approximately 10% of them seen just once; the ten biggest clones take up about a sixth. Sequencing was carried out using blood, either unsorted or a sorted T cell fraction (not recorded which). Receptors originate from a male donor with ankylosing spondylitis or in good health (not recorded which).

This clonotype has ten or more counts. The chain links TRBV18 to TRBJ2-3; D ambiguous. Trimming shortened V by 2 bases and J by 1 base, and 10 bases separated the two germline ends. The CDR3 sequence is 15 residues long. The germline V gene has CDR1 KGHSH and CDR2 LQKENI. The DNA of the CDR3 is TGTGCCAGCTCACCAGGGCAGTTGGGCACAGATACGCAGTATTTT. This codes for CASSPGQLGTDTQYF. Drawing the rest from reference TRBV18 and TRBJ2-3, the complete variable domain is NAGVMQNPRHLVRRRGQEARLRCSPMKGHSHVYWYRQLPEEGLKFMVYLQKENIIDESGMPKERFSAEFPKEGPSILRIQQVVRGDSAAYFCASSPGQLGTDTQYFGPGTRLTVL.

The V and J genes are TRBV4-1 and TRBJ2-7, with 7 bases fitting TRBD1. The CDR3 is 15 residues long. The V segment lost 4 bases and the J segment 0 bases; nucleotides outside the gene matches: 6. From germline, CDR1 is MGHRA and CDR2 YSYEKL. The CDR3 spells CASSPTGSSSYEQYF. The CDR3 DNA is TGCGCCAGCAGCCCGACAGGGTCATCCTCCTACGAGCAGTACTTC.

This clonotype was counted many times. The chain combines TRBV5-6 with TRBJ2-7, with 7 bases fitting TRBD2. Trimming cost V 0 bases and J 0 bases; bases outside gene matches: 0. The germline V gene encodes CDR1 SGHDT and CDR2 YYEEEE. The CDR3 runs to 14 residues. The CDR3 loop is CASSLGGSSYEQYF. For the CDR3, the DNA is TGTGCCAGCAGCTTGGGCGGGAGCTCCTACGAGCAGTACTTC.

This clonotype was counted many times. V gene TRBV7-8 combines with J gene TRBJ1-2; 9 positions match TRBD1. The CDR3 has 16 amino acids. Unmatched junction bases numbered 14, after V lost 6 bases and J lost 6 bases. CDR1 SGHVS and CDR2 FQNEAQ come from the germline V gene. The CDR3 loop reads CASSRPEGDRVDGYTF. CDR3 nucleotide sequence: TGTGCCAGCAGTCGTCCCGAAGGGGACAGGGTTGATGGCTACACCTTC.

The chain links TRBV5-4 to TRBJ2-1, with TRBD2 matching 8 bases. From germline, CDR1 is SGHNT and CDR2 YYREEE (reference sequence). This CDR3 comprises 16 residues. The trim removed 3 bases at V and 12 bases at J, leaving 17 bases unmatched. CDR3 bases: TGTGCCAGCAGCTATACGGGACTAGTTAGGTCAAATTCGCAGTTCTTC. Amino acid sequence: CASSYTGLVRSNSQFF.

This clonotype is categorized as hyperexpanded. The chain joins TRBV9 to TRBJ2-7; no clear D. Trimming shortened V by 0 bases and J by 3 bases, and 13 bases separated the two germline ends. The CDR3 runs to 15 residues. CDR1 is SGDLS, CDR2 YYNGEE, per germline. For the CDR3, the DNA is TGTGCCAGCAGCGTAGCCTTAGGGCTAAACTACGAGCAGTACTTC. Its translation: CASSVALGLNYEQYF.

This clonotype was recorded many times. The chain has TRBV5-1 and TRBJ2-1; the match to TRBD2 covers 13 bases. J was trimmed by 6 bases and V by 4 bases; bases with no gene match: 4. Per the germline V gene, CDR1 is SGHRS and CDR2 is YFSETQ. The CDR3 sequence is 15 residues long. The CDR3 is CASSPGLAGSNEQFF. The CDR3 coding sequence is TGCGCCAGCAGCCCGGGACTAGCGGGAAGCAATGAGCAGTTCTTC.

This clonotype was counted ten times or more. The CDR3 nucleotides read TGTGCCAGCAGCCTGTTTGGGACCAGCACAGATACGCAGTATTTT. Translation: CASSLFGTSTDTQYF. This chain uses TRBV7-8 with TRBJ2-3, with D possibly being TRBD1 or TRBD2 (5 bases each). Germline V lookup: CDR1 SGHVS, CDR2 FQNEAQ. Between the trimmed V and J ends, which lost 5 bases and 0 bases, there was a span of 12 bases. This CDR3 comprises 15 residues.

Many counts were recorded for this clonotype. V and J are TRBV10-3 and TRBJ1-4; no firm D call. Germline loops: CDR1 ENHRY, CDR2 SYGVKD. The V end was cut by 2 bases, the J end by 8 bases, with 12 bases between. The CDR3 spans 14 residues. The CDR3 DNA reads TGTGCCATCAGTGAGGGCAGGAGTGAAGAAAAACTGTTTTTT. As protein: CAISEGRSEEKLFF.

This clonotype showed up many times. This chain joins TRBV25-1 and TRBJ2-1; 13 nucleotides line up with TRBD2. CDR1 is MGHDK and CDR2 is SYGVNS in the germline V gene. This CDR3 has 15 amino acids. V lost 2 bases to trimming and J lost 7 bases; unmatched junction nucleotides: 2. CDR3 coding DNA: TGTGCCAGCAGTGAACAACTAGCGGGAGGGAATGAGCAGTTCTTC. It codes for CASSEQLAGGNEQFF.

This clonotype was seen many times. This sequence joins TRBV11-3 and TRBJ2-5; 7 positions agree with TRBD1. The CDR3 extends over 13 amino acids. The V gene end was trimmed by 5 bases and the J gene end by 5 bases; junction bases not matched to a gene: 5. Germline CDR1 is SGHNT and CDR2 is YENEEA. The DNA for the CDR3 is TGTGCCAGCAGCACAGGGACAGCCGAGACCCAGTACTTC. It specifies CASSTGTAETQYF. The variable domain in full, completed from reference TRBV11-3 and TRBJ2-5, reads EAGVVQSPRYKIIEKKQPVAFWCNPISGHNTLYWYLQNLGQGPELLIRYENEEAVDDSQLPKDRFSAERLKGVDSTLKIQPAELGDSAVYLCASSTGTAETQYFGPGTRLLVL.

J is TRBJ2-1 and V is TRBV4-1, with TRBD2 matching over 8 bases. The V segment lost 0 bases and the J segment 16 bases; nucleotides outside the gene matches: 8. CDR3 length: 13 residues. From germline, CDR1 is MGHRA and CDR2 YSYEKL. CDR3 bases: TGCGCCAGCAGCCAAGATCGGGGACTAGTTGTTTTCTTC. Translating gives CASSQDRGLVVFF.

This clonotype was picked up many times. The chain has TRBV20-1 and TRBJ2-3, with D tentatively TRBD2 (6 bases). V was trimmed by 2 bases and J by 2 bases, leaving 14 bases between them. This CDR3 comprises 15 residues. Germline V gives CDR1 DFQATT, CDR2 SNEGSKA (reference sequence). CDR3 loop: CSARSKRGNTDTQYF. In DNA form, the CDR3 reads TGCAGTGCTAGAAGCAAACGCGGGAACACAGATACGCAGTATTTT.

This clonotype was detected ten times or more. The germline gene is not matched at one end of the junction; a read error may be the cause. The J gene is TRBJ2-5, the V gene TRBV6-1; 9 bases match TRBD1. The CDR3 extends over 15 amino acids. CDR1 and CDR2 (germline): MNHNS, SASEGT. The CDR3 here is CASREGTGIQETQYF. CDR3 coding DNA: TGTGCCAGCAGAGAAGGGACAGGGATACAAGAGACCCAGTACTTC.

This clonotype was observed many times. The chain recombines TRBV18 with TRBJ2-7; 14 bases are a match to TRBD2. CDR1 KGHSH and CDR2 LQKENI come from the germline V gene. The CDR3 runs 15 residues. V lost 2 bases to trimming and J lost 5 bases; unmatched junction nucleotides: 2. CDR3 region: CASSPMTSGRDEQYF. In nucleotides, the CDR3 is TGTGCCAGCTCACCAATGACTAGCGGGAGGGACGAGCAGTACTTC.

This chain joins TRBV5-1 and TRBJ2-5, with a possible D match to TRBD2 (6 bases). The CDR3 covers 16 residues. From germline, CDR1 is SGHRS and CDR2 YFSETQ. V was pared by 4 bases and J by 2 bases, with 18 bases between. For the CDR3, the DNA is TGCGCCAGCAGCGTGAATAGCGGAACTCTACAAGAGACCCAGTACTTC. This codes for CASSVNSGTLQETQYF.

This clonotype was counted many times. The chain combines TRBV6-1 with TRBJ1-5; the D gene is possibly TRBD1 (6 bases). CDR3 size: 15 residues. Germline-derived CDR1 and CDR2 are MNHNS and SASEGT. V gave up 5 bases and J gave up 3 bases, with 14 bases separating them. CDR3 sequence: CASSQEDSPNQPQHF. The CDR3 DNA reads as TGTGCCAGCAGTCAAGAGGACAGCCCCAATCAGCCCCAGCATTTT.

This clonotype occurred many times. This chain uses TRBV18 with TRBJ2-2, with D unresolved. The CDR3 is 15 residues long. Germline-derived CDR1 and CDR2 are KGHSH and LQKENI. The ends were cut back, 2 bases at V and 0 bases at J, with 7 bases in the middle. The DNA for the CDR3 is TGTGCCAGCTCACCAGGGCTATCGAACACCGGGGAGCTGTTTTTT. It is translated as CASSPGLSNTGELFF.

This clonotype was seen ten or more times. The chain has TRBV20-1 and TRBJ1-5; TRBD1 is a possible D gene (6 bases). The CDR3 is 15 amino acids. V was clipped by 5 bases and J by 4 bases, with 18 bases between them. Germline lookup yields CDR1 DFQATT and CDR2 SNEGSKA (reference sequence). The CDR3 bases are TGCAGTGCTGGAGGGGGGCGGCAGTCGAATCAGCCCCAGCATTTT. Translation: CSAGGGRQSNQPQHF.

This clonotype was recorded at least ten times. The V and J genes are TRBV20-1 and TRBJ2-2, with TRBD2 as a possible D gene (6 bases). Germline CDR1 is DFQATT and CDR2 is SNEGSKA (reference sequence). Trimming took off 0 bases at V and 5 bases at J, with 13 bases between the two ends. This CDR3 region has 15 residues. The CDR3 DNA reads as TGCAGTGCTAGAGATCCGGGGGTCCCGACCGGGGAGCTGTTTTTT. Amino acid sequence: CSARDPGVPTGELFF.

This clonotype appeared many times. The rearrangement uses TRBV6-2 or TRBV6-3 and TRBJ2-4; possible D gene TRBD2, 6 bases. This CDR3 spans 18 amino acids. The V gene's germline CDR1 is MNHEY and CDR2 SVGEGT. The ends were cut back, 0 bases at V and 0 bases at J, with 15 bases in the middle. The CDR3 DNA reads as TGTGCCAGCAGTTACTCGTCAGGCGGGGTTGGAGCCAAAAACATTCAGTACTTC. This translates into CASSYSSGGVGAKNIQYF.

J is TRBJ1-1 and V is TRBV4-3; no clear D. The germline CDR1 and CDR2 sequences are LGHNA and YSLEER. The CDR3 length is 14 residues. V lost 0 bases and J 0 bases, leaving 5 bases between the germline ends. The DNA of the CDR3 is TGCGCCAGCAGCCAAGAAATCGTGAACACTGAAGCTTTCTTT. This translates into CASSQEIVNTEAFF.

This rearrangement joins TRBV7-2 to TRBJ1-4, with a tentative D call TRBD1 (5 bases). V dropped 3 bases and J dropped 3 bases, with 14 bases sitting between them. Germline V gene sequence: CDR1 SGHTA, CDR2 FQGNSA. The CDR3 is 16 residues long. The CDR3 loop reads CASSFWGGTPNEKLFF. The CDR3 bases are TGTGCCAGCAGCTTCTGGGGCGGAACACCTAATGAAAAACTGTTTTTT.

The chain employs TRBV2 and TRBJ2-2; 10 bases match TRBD2. CDR3 size: 15 residues. From germline, CDR1 is SNHLY and CDR2 FYNNEI. V lost 7 bases, J lost 3 bases, and 5 bases stayed unmatched. The CDR3 coding sequence is TGTGCCAGCATGCCTAGCGGGAGTGACACCGGGGAGCTGTTTTTT. It codes for CASMPSGSDTGELFF.